Below are 29 T cell receptor beta chains sequenced from a single sample in a study of beta chain features in type 1 diabetes. TCRB transcripts that were expressed got sequenced, as all of the isolated RNA had been reverse transcribed. The protocol was immunoSEQ multiplex PCR, while the TCRdb copy is restricted to in-frame clones and leaves out a portion. Among more than 550,000 clones listed, around 15% were seen once. Which antigens these TCRs recognize remains unknown. Study-level findings and limits: Significant though moderate, a shortening of TCRB CDR3s appeared in all four CD4+ subsets of Type 1 diabetes patients.

Sequencing was done on a sample of naive CD4+ T cells from blood. The receptors derive from a man aged 18 to 30 with type 1 diabetes.

V usage is TRBV5-1 and J usage is TRBJ2-5; no clear D. This CDR3 has 14 amino acids. V lost 0 bases and J lost 0, with 6 bases in between. CDR1 is SGHRS, CDR2 YFSETQ, per germline. CDR3 loop: CASSLELYQETQYF. The CDR3 DNA reads as TGCGCCAGCAGCTTGGAGCTGTACCAAGAGACCCAGTACTTC.

The sample holds a few counts of this clone. This chain connects TRBV7-9 to TRBJ1-2, with 8 bases lining up with TRBD1. CDR1 and CDR2 from the germline V gene are SEHNR and FQNEAQ (reference sequence). The ends lost 4 bases at V and 4 bases at J; junction bases unmatched: 5. The CDR3 is made up of 14 amino acids. CDR3 in amino acids: CASSSTGAFYGYTF. The CDR3, as DNA: TGTGCCAGCAGCTCGACAGGGGCTTTCTATGGCTACACCTTC. Full variable domain (missing parts from reference TRBV7-9 and TRBJ1-2): DTGVSQNPRHKITKRGQNVTFRCDPISEHNRLYWYRQTLGQGPEFLTYFQNEAQLEKSRLLSDRFSAERPKGSFSTLEIQRTEQGDSAMYLCASSSTGAFYGYTFGSGTRLTVV.

This chain connects TRBV4-3 to TRBJ2-5; D call uncertain. Germline lookup yields CDR1 LGHNA and CDR2 YSLEER. This CDR3 has 13 amino acids. V lost 4 bases, J lost 3 bases, and 9 bases lay in between. The CDR3 nucleotides are TGCGCCAGCAGCCTGAGACTCGAAGAGACCCAGTACTTC. As protein: CASSLRLEETQYF.

This clone has more than one count but fewer than ten. This rearrangement joins TRBV4-3 to TRBJ1-5; a weak D match, TRBD1 (5 bases). The CDR3 spans 15 residues. The V end was cut by 3 bases, the J end by 0 bases, with 9 bases between. Germline loops: CDR1 LGHNA, CDR2 YSLEER. The CDR3 is CASSQTENSNQPQHF. CDR3 in DNA: TGCGCCAGCAGCCAGACAGAAAATAGCAATCAGCCCCAGCATTTT.

This clone was detected only a few times. V is TRBV28 and J is TRBJ2-7; 7 nucleotides agree with TRBD1. Germline V gene lookup returns CDR1 MDHEN and CDR2 SYDVKM. The CDR3 is 14 amino acids. V lost 8 bases to trimming and J lost 2 bases; unmatched junction nucleotides: 9. The CDR3 DNA reads TGTGCCAGCGGAACAGGGGTGGCGACCTACGAGCAGTACTTC. This sequence encodes CASGTGVATYEQYF.

The genes are TRBV5-1 and TRBJ2-3; D uncertain. Looked up from germline, CDR1 is SGHRS and CDR2 is YFSETQ. This CDR3 contains 13 residues. V lost 0 bases and J 6 bases, leaving 8 bases between the germline ends. The CDR3 loop reads CASSLARLDTQYF. The DNA of the CDR3 is TGCGCCAGCAGCTTGGCCCGATTGGATACGCAGTATTTT. Full variable domain (rest looked up from reference TRBV5-1 and TRBJ2-3): KAGVTQTPRYLIKTRGQQVTLSCSPISGHRSVSWYQQTPGQGLQFLFEYFSETQRNKGNFPGRFSGRQFSNSRSEMNVSTLELGDSALYLCASSLARLDTQYFGPGTRLTVL.

This chain joins TRBV6-1 and TRBJ1-4, with 7 bases matching TRBD1. The CDR3 extends over 14 amino acids. The junction had 3 bases not matched to a gene; V was cut back by 4 bases and J by 4 bases. CDR1 and CDR2 (germline): MNHNS, SASEGT. CDR3 residues: CASSVGQSNEKLFF. In DNA, the CDR3 is TGTGCCAGCAGTGTGGGACAGAGTAATGAAAAACTGTTTTTT.

V usage is TRBV10-3 and J usage is TRBJ1-6; TRBD1 agrees at 7 bases. CDR1 is ENHRY, CDR2 SYGVKD, per germline. The CDR3 has 13 residues. V lost 6 bases to trimming and J lost 7 bases; unmatched junction nucleotides: 3. The CDR3 DNA sequence: TGTGCCATCAGACAGGGGCTGAATTCACCCCTCCACTTT. Residues: CAIRQGLNSPLHF.

V and J are TRBV5-6 and TRBJ2-6, with no clear D. CDR1 is SGHDT and CDR2 is YYEEEE in the germline V gene. The germline V and J ends were trimmed by 7 bases and 0 bases, with 8 bases remaining between them. The CDR3 totals 14 residues. The CDR3 DNA sequence: TGTGCCAGCTCCAAGAGCTCTGGGGCCAACGTCCTGACTTTC. This gives the protein CASSKSSGANVLTF. The variable domain in full, completed from reference TRBV5-6 and TRBJ2-6, reads DAGVTQSPTHLIKTRGQQVTLRCSPKSGHDTVSWYQQALGQGPQFIFQYYEEEERQRGNFPDRFSGHQFPNYSSELNVNALLLGDSALYLCASSKSSGANVLTFGAGSRLTVL.

The gene calls are TRBV18 and TRBJ2-7; the match to TRBD1 covers 7 bases. CDR1 and CDR2 from the germline V gene are KGHSH and LQKENI. This CDR3 spans 14 amino acids. V shed 5 bases, J shed 0 bases, and the junction held 4 bases outside the gene matches. Here the CDR3 reads CASSLGQDSYEQYF. DNA for the CDR3: TGTGCCAGCTCATTAGGACAGGACTCCTACGAGCAGTACTTC. Combining the CDR3 with reference TRBV18 and TRBJ2-7 gives the whole variable domain NAGVMQNPRHLVRRRGQEARLRCSPMKGHSHVYWYRQLPEEGLKFMVYLQKENIIDESGMPKERFSAEFPKEGPSILRIQQVVRGDSAAYFCASSLGQDSYEQYFGPGTRLTVT.

This clone occurred a few times. V is TRBV9 and J is TRBJ2-1; possibly TRBD1 for D (5 bases). There are 14 residues in the CDR3. Trimming pared 4 bases from V and 5 bases from J, leaving 13 bases between. Germline CDR1 SGDLS, CDR2 YYNGEE. The CDR3 nucleotides read TGTGCCAGCAGCCCCCAGGACATAAACAATGAGCAGTTCTTC. Translating gives CASSPQDINNEQFF.

The genes are TRBV5-4 and TRBJ2-3, with TRBD2 matching over 11 bases. Trimming removed 4 bases from V and 4 bases from J; junction bases left unmatched: 2. There are 14 residues in the CDR3. CDR1 is SGHNT and CDR2 is YYREEE in the germline V gene (reference sequence). The CDR3 DNA sequence: TGTGCCAGCAGCCGTAGCGGGGGGGCAGATACGCAGTATTTT. Protein: CASSRSGGADTQYF. Supplemented by reference TRBV5-4 and TRBJ2-3, the full variable domain reads ETGVTQSPTHLIKTRGQQVTLRCSSQSGHNTVSWYQQALGQGPQFIFQYYREEENGRGNFPPRFSGLQFPNYSSELNVNALELDDSALYLCASSRSGGADTQYFGPGTRLTVL.

This clone has a handful of counts. This sequence joins TRBV7-9 and TRBJ2-1; 8 nucleotides line up with TRBD1. Germline CDR1 is SEHNR and CDR2 is FQNEAQ (reference sequence). This CDR3 is 16 amino acids long. The V segment lost 5 bases and the J segment 4 bases; nucleotides outside the gene matches: 10. CDR3 amino acids: CASSPSTGTGYNEQFF. In DNA, the CDR3 is TGTGCCAGCAGCCCCTCCACCGGGACAGGTTACAATGAGCAGTTCTTC. The whole variable domain, filled in from reference TRBV7-9 and TRBJ2-1, reads DTGVSQNPRHKITKRGQNVTFRCDPISEHNRLYWYRQTLGQGPEFLTYFQNEAQLEKSRLLSDRFSAERPKGSFSTLEIQRTEQGDSAMYLCASSPSTGTGYNEQFFGPGTRLTVL.

In its sample, this clone was seen a few times. This chain connects TRBV29-1 to TRBJ2-7; TRBD1 matches 8 bases. The trim removed 4 bases at V and 3 bases at J, leaving 8 bases unmatched. This CDR3 spans 14 amino acids. The V gene's germline CDR1 is SQVTM and CDR2 ANQGSEA. Here the CDR3 DNA reads TGCAGCGTTGCCCGGACAGGGAACCGCTACGAGCAGTACTTC. As protein: CSVARTGNRYEQYF.

The chain joins TRBV19 to TRBJ2-1; D uncertain. The CDR3 is made up of 12 amino acids. CDR1 is LNHDA and CDR2 is SQIVND in the germline V gene (reference sequence). Between the trimmed V and J ends, which lost 7 bases and 4 bases, there was a span of 8 bases. CDR3 loop: CASTSTYNEQFF. CDR3 DNA sequence: TGTGCCAGTACCTCGACTTACAATGAGCAGTTCTTC.

This clone was seen only a few times. The DNA for the CDR3 is TGTGCCAGCAGCGTAGGGGACAGGGATTGGGAGCAGTTCTTC. As protein: CASSVGDRDWEQFF. The gene calls are TRBV9 and TRBJ2-1, with TRBD1 matching over 9 bases. Germline CDR1 SGDLS, CDR2 YYNGEE. V lost 0 bases and J lost 10; bases outside the gene matches: 5. CDR3 length: 14 amino acids.

V usage is TRBV6-5 and J usage is TRBJ2-7, with D maybe TRBD2 (5 bases). This CDR3 is built from 12 residues. Germline V gene sequence: CDR1 MNHEY, CDR2 SVGAGI. Between the trimmed V and J ends, which lost 7 bases and 6 bases, there was a span of 13 bases. Here the CDR3 DNA reads TGTGCCAGCAACACCGGACTTTTCGAGCAGTACTTC. It specifies CASNTGLFEQYF.

This clone was seen a few times. The rearrangement uses TRBV4-1 and TRBJ2-4; TRBD2 is a possible D gene (5 bases). The germline gives CDR1 MGHRA, CDR2 YSYEKL. The V end was cut by 0 bases, the J end by 14 bases, with 11 bases between. The CDR3 runs 12 residues. This CDR3 reads CASSQDVSGKYF. In DNA form, the CDR3 reads TGCGCCAGCAGCCAAGATGTCAGCGGCAAGTACTTC.

This clone was found a few times. The chain joins TRBV7-9 to TRBJ1-4, with 7 bases lining up with TRBD1. Germline loops: CDR1 SEHNR, CDR2 FQNEAQ (reference sequence). Trimming cost V 4 bases and J 7 bases; bases outside gene matches: 6. This CDR3 comprises 14 residues. CDR3 coding DNA: TGTGCCAGCAGCTCCGGGACAGTAACTGAAAAACTGTTTTTT. This gives the protein CASSSGTVTEKLFF.

This clone was detected a few times. This sequence joins TRBV11-3 and TRBJ2-3, with a possible D match to TRBD2 (6 bases). Per the germline V gene, CDR1 is SGHNT and CDR2 is YENEEA. V dropped 5 bases and J dropped 1 base, with 10 bases sitting between them. CDR3 size: 14 residues. The CDR3 coding sequence is TGTGCCAGCAGCCCAGGGACTGGCACAGATACGCAGTATTTT. It translates to CASSPGTGTDTQYF.

The CDR3 DNA reads TGTGCCAGCAGTGAATTTATCGGGCAGGGGGCCAACGAGCAGTACTTC. Its translation: CASSEFIGQGANEQYF. This rearrangement joins TRBV25-1 to TRBJ2-7; TRBD1 matches 8 bases. The CDR3 is 16 residues long. Germline V gene data show CDR1 as MGHDK and CDR2 as SYGVNS. V dropped 1 base and J dropped 5; count of bases not matched to a gene: 10.

The V and J genes are TRBV18 and TRBJ1-1, with TRBD1 matching over 7 bases. The CDR3 runs to 16 residues. The germline CDR1 and CDR2 sequences are KGHSH and LQKENI. J lost 1 base, V lost 3 bases, and 8 bases had no gene match. CDR3 loop: CASSPVSDRRNTEAFF. The CDR3 DNA reads TGTGCCAGCTCACCGGTATCGGACAGGCGGAACACTGAAGCTTTCTTT.

The chain links TRBV13 to TRBJ1-6; D not certain. From germline, CDR1 is PRHDT and CDR2 FYEKMQ (reference sequence). CDR3 size: 12 residues. The ends were cut back, 8 bases at V and 7 bases at J, with 9 bases in the middle. CDR3 amino acids: CASCEGNSPLHF. In DNA form, the CDR3 reads TGTGCCAGCTGTGAAGGGAATTCACCCCTCCACTTT.

V usage is TRBV6-1 and J usage is TRBJ2-7; TRBD2 matches at 13 bases. V was pared by 6 bases and J by 4 bases, with 3 bases of the junction left unmatched. This CDR3 region has 14 residues. The germline CDR1 and CDR2 sequences are MNHNS and SASEGT. The CDR3 reads CASRLAGGRYEQYF. The CDR3 nucleotides are TGTGCCAGCAGACTAGCGGGAGGGAGATACGAGCAGTACTTC.

This clone was detected a few times. The chain carries TRBV9 and TRBJ2-3; 8 nucleotides line up with TRBD2. This CDR3 region has 15 residues. The trim removed 2 bases at V and 1 base at J, leaving 3 bases unmatched. Germline-derived CDR1 and CDR2 are SGDLS and YYNGEE. The DNA of the CDR3 is TGTGCCAGCAGCGTTCAAGCGGGGGGCACAGATACGCAGTATTTT. It specifies CASSVQAGGTDTQYF. Using reference TRBV9 and TRBJ2-3 for the parts outside the CDR3, the full variable domain is DSGVTQTPKHLITATGQRVTLRCSPRSGDLSVYWYQQSLDQGLQFLIQYYNGEERAKGNILERFSAQQFPDLHSELNLSSLELGDSALYFCASSVQAGGTDTQYFGPGTRLTVL.

A few counts support this clone. The chain combines TRBV4-2 with TRBJ2-7; 10 bases agree with TRBD1. V was clipped by 8 bases and J by 4 bases; unmatched bases: 11. The CDR3 has 15 amino acids. The V gene's germline CDR1 is LGHNA and CDR2 YNFKEQ. In DNA, the CDR3 is TGTGCCAGCCGGGAAGGACAGGGGGGTGTTTACGAGCAGTACTTC. It specifies CASREGQGGVYEQYF.

This clone was found a few times. The chain is built from TRBV29-1 and TRBJ2-5; tentative D call: TRBD2 (6 bases). The CDR3 is 13 amino acids. With 3 bases removed from V and 7 bases from J, the gap between germline ends came to 15 bases. Germline V gene lookup returns CDR1 SQVTM and CDR2 ANQGSEA. In nucleotides, the CDR3 is TGCAGCGTTGATTTGACTAGTGATGTGACCCAGTACTTC. It is translated as CSVDLTSDVTQYF.

V usage is TRBV28 and J usage is TRBJ2-2; 7 nucleotides match TRBD2. Germline values: CDR1 MDHEN, CDR2 SYDVKM. The CDR3 runs 15 residues. After removal of 2 bases from V and 4 bases from J, the junction contained 4 bases not matched to a gene. The CDR3 region is CASSLRGGGTGELFF. DNA of the CDR3: TGTGCCAGCAGTTTACGAGGCGGGGGCACCGGGGAGCTGTTTTTT.

The chain couples TRBV18 to TRBJ1-1, with unresolved D. Trimming stripped 3 bases from V and 4 bases from J, with 6 bases between. The CDR3 covers 12 residues. Germline loops: CDR1 KGHSH, CDR2 LQKENI. Here the CDR3 reads CASSPTSTEAFF. CDR3 nucleotide sequence: TGTGCCAGCTCACCGACCAGCACTGAAGCTTTCTTT.